The clone carrying this T cell receptor (beta chain) was recorded once. The sample belongs to a study of identifying expanded T cells in peripheral blood. Sequencing used immunoSEQ multiplex PCR; TCRdb keeps in-frame clones, though not all of them. The table includes around 130,000 clones, 75% to 90% detected once. Germline loops: CDR1 MNHEY, CDR2 SVGAGI. Trimming took off 1 base at V and 7 bases at J, with 8 bases between the two ends. This CDR3 has 14 residues. The genes are TRBV6-5 and TRBJ1-6; D possibly corresponds to TRBD1 (6 bases). The TCR comes from a person aged 18 to 75 in good health. The sample taken for sequencing was blood. CDR3 in DNA: TGTGCCAGCAGTTACTACAGGGACAATTCACCCCTCCACTTT. It specifies CASSYYRDNSPLHF.